This is a list of T cell receptor beta chains from one sample in a study of blood T cells in healthy people across ages. Each CDR3 protein is one row after TCRdb ran MiXCR on the 5' RACE reads. The profile shows about 1.6 million distinct CDR3 sequences, roughly 30% of them singletons. Source material: blood. The receptors here all came from a woman aged 30 to 39 in good health. Both conserved end residues are part of each CDR3. Fields, in order: CDR3 length, J gene, D gene, V gene, clone size, CDR3 DNA, CDR3 protein. A D gene is named only where the DNA matches it firmly. Clone size is shown for a subset of rows, as once, few, many or a class of expanded clone.

length: 11; J: TRBJ1-2; D: TRBD1; V: TRBV10-2; size: medium-sized; DNA: TGCGCCACCATCGACAGGGATGGCTACACCTTC; CDR3: CATIDRDGYTF
length: 15; J: TRBJ2-4; D: TRBD1; V: TRBV7-9; size: .; DNA: TGTGCCAGCAGCAAGGCCGGGACAGAGGGAAGTGAGCAGTACTTC; CDR3: CASSKAGTEGSEQYF
length: 15; J: TRBJ2-2; D: .; V: TRBV27; size: few; DNA: TGTGCCAGCAGTTGGGGACACCTTAACACCGGGGAGCTGTTTTTT; CDR3: CASSWGHLNTGELFF
length: 13; J: TRBJ2-7; D: .; V: TRBV29-1; size: .; DNA: TGCAGCGTTGTTGGAGGGAACGCCCGCGAGCAGTACTTC; CDR3: CSVVGGNAREQYF
length: 17; J: TRBJ1-2; D: .; V: TRBV7-6; size: .; DNA: TGTGCCAGCAGCTTAGCGTCAGGGCCTACCCCTAACTATGGCTACACCTTC; CDR3: CASSLASGPTPNYGYTF
length: 14; J: TRBJ2-5; D: TRBD1; V: TRBV9; size: .; DNA: TGTGCCAGCAGCGCCCAAGGGGGCCGGGAGACCCAGTACTTC; CDR3: CASSAQGGRETQYF
length: 13; J: TRBJ1-4; D: .; V: TRBV27; size: .; DNA: TGTGCCAGCAGTTCCTGGCGAAATGAAAAACTGTTTTTT; CDR3: CASSSWRNEKLFF
length: 14; J: TRBJ2-7; D: TRBD2; V: TRBV9; size: .; DNA: TGTGCCAGCAGCGACTTGGGGGAGGGGTACGAGCAGTACTTC; CDR3: CASSDLGEGYEQYF
length: 15; J: TRBJ1-2; D: .; V: TRBV10-2; size: .; DNA: TGCGCCAGCAGTGCTTCAGGGACACTTAACTATGGCTACACCTTC; CDR3: CASSASGTLNYGYTF
length: 15; J: TRBJ2-1; D: .; V: TRBV28; size: few; DNA: TGTGCCAGCAGTTTAGGGGACATCCTTGGCGATGAGCAGTTCTTC; CDR3: CASSLGDILGDEQFF
length: 17; J: TRBJ1-5; D: TRBD1; V: TRBV19; size: few; DNA: TGTGCCAGTAGAGGGTCGACAGGGGCCTATAGCAATCAGCCCCAGCATTTT; CDR3: CASRGSTGAYSNQPQHF
length: 13; J: TRBJ2-1; D: TRBD1; V: TRBV20-1; size: few; DNA: TGCAGTGAGGGACAGGGGGCCTACAATGAGCAGTTCTTC; CDR3: CSEGQGAYNEQFF
length: 15; J: TRBJ2-1; D: TRBD2; V: TRBV6-1; size: .; DNA: TGTGCCAGCAGTGCAGCTAGCGGGAGCGCCAATGAGCAGTTCTTC; CDR3: CASSAASGSANEQFF
length: 13; J: TRBJ2-7; D: .; V: TRBV7-9; size: few; DNA: TGTGCCAGCAGCCTTCCCAAGAGGTACGAGCAGTACTTC; CDR3: CASSLPKRYEQYF
length: 15; J: TRBJ2-7; D: .; V: TRBV28; size: few; DNA: TGTGCCAGCAGTTTATCACGGCAGGGCCTGTACGAGCAGTACTTC; CDR3: CASSLSRQGLYEQYF
length: 16; J: TRBJ2-7; D: TRBD2; V: TRBV7-9; size: many; DNA: TGTGCCAGCAGTTCCCACGGTAGCGGGGAAGCCTACGAGCAGTACTTC; CDR3: CASSSHGSGEAYEQYF
length: 17; J: TRBJ2-1; D: TRBD2; V: TRBV10-3; size: few; DNA: TGTGCCATCAGTCCTTTAGCGGGAGGGAGCTCCTACAATGAGCAGTTCTTC; CDR3: CAISPLAGGSSYNEQFF
length: 18; J: TRBJ1-5; D: TRBD1; V: TRBV28; size: many; DNA: TGTGCCAGCAGCAACTACATATACAGGGGACCGAGCAATCAGCCCCAGCATTTT; CDR3: CASSNYIYRGPSNQPQHF
length: 15; J: TRBJ2-5; D: TRBD1; V: TRBV6-5; size: .; DNA: TGTGCCAGCAGTTACTCCTCGACAGGGGGCGGTGGGCAGTACTTC; CDR3: CASSYSSTGGGGQYF
length: 15; J: TRBJ2-5; D: .; V: TRBV6-1; size: .; DNA: TGTGCCAGCAGTTTCTCAAATCCTCAAGAGGAGACCCAGTACTTC; CDR3: CASSFSNPQEETQYF
length: 11; J: TRBJ1-2; D: .; V: TRBV11-2; size: few; DNA: TGTGCCCTGACAAACGGGGATGGCTACACCTTC; CDR3: CALTNGDGYTF
length: 15; J: TRBJ1-1; D: .; V: TRBV18; size: .; DNA: TGTGCCAGCTCACCACTGCCAGGGGTGAACACTGAAGCTTTCTTT; CDR3: CASSPLPGVNTEAFF
length: 19; J: TRBJ2-7; D: TRBD2; V: TRBV28; size: few; DNA: TGTGCCAGCAGTTCATCCTGGGGGACTAGCGGGAGCTCGACCTACGAGCAGTACTTC; CDR3: CASSSSWGTSGSSTYEQYF
length: 15; J: TRBJ2-3; D: TRBD2; V: TRBV2; size: .; DNA: TGTGCCAGCAGCATAGCGGGAAAGAAGACAGATACGCAGTATTTT; CDR3: CASSIAGKKTDTQYF
length: 18; J: TRBJ2-7; D: .; V: TRBV10-3; size: .; DNA: TGTGCCATCAGTGAGTCTTTTTCCCCGGGGTACCCCTTGGTCGAGCAGTACTTC; CDR3: CAISESFSPGYPLVEQYF
length: 14; J: TRBJ1-6; D: TRBD1; V: TRBV6-1; size: .; DNA: TGTGCCAGCAGTCTGGGACAGAACTATTCACCCCTCCACTTT; CDR3: CASSLGQNYSPLHF
length: 14; J: TRBJ2-3; D: .; V: TRBV12-3/TRBV12-4; size: .; DNA: TGTGCCAGCAGTTCTGGGCCTGGCACAGATACGCAGTATTTT; CDR3: CASSSGPGTDTQYF
length: 16; J: TRBJ1-2; D: TRBD1; V: TRBV6-2/TRBV6-3; size: .; DNA: TGTGCCAGCAGTTATTGGACGAGGGACAGTAACTATGGCTACACCTTC; CDR3: CASSYWTRDSNYGYTF
length: 14; J: TRBJ2-1; D: .; V: TRBV14; size: many; DNA: TGTGCCAGCAGCCAGGATCTAGCGAGGCATGAGCAGTTCTTC; CDR3: CASSQDLARHEQFF
length: 16; J: TRBJ2-1; D: TRBD2; V: TRBV7-2; size: many; DNA: TGTGCCAGCAGCTTACTTAGCGGGAGGGCGAACAATGAGCAGTTCTTC; CDR3: CASSLLSGRANNEQFF
length: 12; J: TRBJ1-1; D: .; V: TRBV12-3/TRBV12-4; size: .; DNA: TGTGCCAGCAGTTCGCCGGCGCCTGAAGCTTTCTTT; CDR3: CASSSPAPEAFF
length: 14; J: TRBJ2-7; D: .; V: TRBV6-1; size: .; DNA: TGTGCCAGCAGTGAAGCGGGGGGACTTCTGGAGCAGTACTTC; CDR3: CASSEAGGLLEQYF
length: 14; J: TRBJ2-7; D: .; V: TRBV13; size: .; DNA: TGTGCCAGCAGCCAATTCGGGGGCGGGTACGAGCAGTACTTC; CDR3: CASSQFGGGYEQYF
length: 14; J: TRBJ2-3; D: .; V: TRBV7-2; size: few; DNA: TGTGCCAGCAGCTTTCGACAGGTGACAGATACGCAGTATTTT; CDR3: CASSFRQVTDTQYF
length: 16; J: TRBJ2-1; D: TRBD2; V: TRBV25-1; size: .; DNA: TGTGCCAGCAGTGAAGGCGGGGGGATTTCGGGCAATGAGCAGTTCTTC; CDR3: CASSEGGGISGNEQFF
length: 15; J: TRBJ2-7; D: .; V: TRBV6-4; size: .; DNA: TGTGCCAGCCGATTCAGGGCACACCCTAAGGGCGAGCAGTACTTC; CDR3: CASRFRAHPKGEQYF
length: 15; J: TRBJ2-1; D: TRBD2; V: TRBV28; size: few; DNA: TGTGCCAGCAGACCTCTTCTAGCGGGTGGCAATGAGCAGTTCTTC; CDR3: CASRPLLAGGNEQFF
length: 13; J: TRBJ2-7; D: .; V: TRBV27; size: .; DNA: TGTGCCACCGCCTTAGGGGGGCTCAACGAGCAGTACTTC; CDR3: CATALGGLNEQYF
length: 14; J: TRBJ2-1; D: TRBD2; V: TRBV6-1; size: few; DNA: TGTGCCAGCAGCGGACTAGCGGGGGTAGGTGAGCAGTTCTTC; CDR3: CASSGLAGVGEQFF
length: 13; J: TRBJ2-7; D: .; V: TRBV12-3/TRBV12-4; size: many; DNA: TGTGCCAGCAGCCAGAATACAGGCTACGAGCAGTACTTC; CDR3: CASSQNTGYEQYF
length: 13; J: TRBJ1-1; D: .; V: TRBV27; size: few; DNA: TGTGCCAGCAGTTGGGGGGTGGACACTGAAGCTTTCTTT; CDR3: CASSWGVDTEAFF
length: 16; J: TRBJ2-2; D: .; V: TRBV11-2; size: few; DNA: TGTGCCAGCAGCTTTTTTCAGGAGAGGGGCACCGGGGAGCTGTTTTTT; CDR3: CASSFFQERGTGELFF
length: 17; J: TRBJ1-5; D: TRBD1; V: TRBV7-9; size: .; DNA: TGTGCCAGCAGCTTAGGCGCGGGAGGAGGGACAGATCAGCCCCAGCATTTT; CDR3: CASSLGAGGGTDQPQHF
length: 13; J: TRBJ2-5; D: TRBD2; V: TRBV4-1; size: many; DNA: TGCGCCAGCAGCCCACTAGCGGTGGAGACCCAGTACTTC; CDR3: CASSPLAVETQYF
length: 15; J: TRBJ2-4; D: TRBD1; V: TRBV29-1; size: .; DNA: TGCAGCGCAGCTGGGACAGCGCACCCCAAAAACATTCAGTACTTC; CDR3: CSAAGTAHPKNIQYF
length: 14; J: TRBJ1-2; D: .; V: TRBV18; size: few; DNA: TGTGCCAGCTCACGGTTTGAGGCCCAGGGTGGCTACACCTTC; CDR3: CASSRFEAQGGYTF
length: 14; J: TRBJ1-2; D: .; V: TRBV6-5; size: few; DNA: TGTGCCAGCAAGACCACGCTTAGGAACTATGGCTACACCTTC; CDR3: CASKTTLRNYGYTF
length: 13; J: TRBJ2-7; D: .; V: TRBV15; size: many; DNA: TGTGCCACCAGGTCGGACGGTACCTACGAGCAGTACTTC; CDR3: CATRSDGTYEQYF
length: 14; J: TRBJ1-1; D: .; V: TRBV30; size: once; DNA: TGTGCCTGGAGTATAAGGACGGCAGACACTGAAGCTTTCTTT; CDR3: CAWSIRTADTEAFF
length: 18; J: TRBJ2-6; D: TRBD1; V: TRBV20-1; size: few; DNA: TGCAGTGCTAGATCTAGGACAGGCACGCGCTCTGGGGCCAACGTCCTGACTTTC; CDR3: CSARSRTGTRSGANVLTF
length: 16; J: TRBJ2-2; D: .; V: TRBV29-1; size: .; DNA: TGCAGCGTTAGAGAAGAGAAGGGTGTTGGTTTCGGGGAGCTGTTTTTT; CDR3: CSVREEKGVGFGELFF
length: 15; J: TRBJ2-7; D: .; V: TRBV7-2; size: .; DNA: TGTGCCAGCAGCTCCCAAGACCATAGCTCCTACGAGCAGTACTTC; CDR3: CASSSQDHSSYEQYF
length: 13; J: TRBJ2-7; D: .; V: TRBV6-5; size: few; DNA: TGTGCCAGCAGTTACTCGGAGGGGGCTGAGCAGTACTTC; CDR3: CASSYSEGAEQYF
length: 11; J: TRBJ2-1; D: .; V: TRBV6-1; size: .; DNA: TGTGCTTTCCGAAGAGGGTATGAGCAGTTCTTC; CDR3: CAFRRGYEQFF